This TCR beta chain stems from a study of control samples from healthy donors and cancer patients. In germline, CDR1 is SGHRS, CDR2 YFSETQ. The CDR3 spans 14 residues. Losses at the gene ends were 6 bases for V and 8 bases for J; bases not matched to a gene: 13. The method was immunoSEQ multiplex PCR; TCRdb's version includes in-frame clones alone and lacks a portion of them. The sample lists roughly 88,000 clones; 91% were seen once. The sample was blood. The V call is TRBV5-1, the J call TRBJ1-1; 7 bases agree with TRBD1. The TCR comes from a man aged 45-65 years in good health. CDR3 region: CASTNRSTGAEAFF. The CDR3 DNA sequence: TGCGCCAGCACCAACCGCTCCACAGGGGCCGAAGCTTTCTTT.